Listed below are T cell receptor beta chains from one sample, sequenced in a study of T cells in localized non-small cell lung cancer. The method was immunoSEQ multiplex PCR; TCRdb's version includes in-frame clones alone and lacks a portion of them. There are about 6,100 clones in the sample; 87% occur only once, and roughly a sixth lies in the top ten. The specimen comprised peripheral blood, sampled before any cancer treatment. Receptor source: a male donor aged 60 or over with stage I lung adenocarcinoma. The conserved cysteine and the conserved F or W are not part of the CDR3 here. Each record gives: V gene, J gene, CDR3 protein.

>TRBV19|TRBJ2-7
ASSIGGKEQY
>TRBV5-1|TRBJ2-2
ASSSSVSIKGELF
>TRBV5-1|TRBJ1-5
ASSLALNQPQH
>TRBV9|TRBJ2-3
ASSVEGGHSTDTQY
>TRBV30|TRBJ1-4
AQSPRGTNEKLF
>TRBV9|TRBJ2-1
ASSVVWESNNEQF
>TRBV9|TRBJ2-5
ASTPVWGETQY
>TRBV9|TRBJ1-5
ASSVGLSFEPQH
>TRBV2|TRBJ2-5
ASSVRGRTQY
>TRBV19|TRBJ2-3
ASSSDGASTDTQY